The next 20 T cell receptor beta chains were all read from a single sample in a study of blood T cell repertoires in COVID-19. The repertoire was sequenced with immunoSEQ multiplex PCR; TCRdb's copy has only in-frame clones and lacks some. The sample comprises over 110,000 clones, 80% to 90% of which are singletons, and around 1.7% rests with the top ten. The specimen sequenced was peripheral blood. The receptors were gathered from a woman aged 50 to 65 with acute or convalescent COVID-19.

The chain is built from TRBV7-9 and TRBJ2-1; TRBD2 aligns across 14 bases. Losses at the gene ends were 4 bases for V and 4 bases for J; bases not matched to a gene: 3. Germline-derived CDR1 and CDR2 are SEHNR and FQNEAQ (reference sequence). The CDR3 spans 16 residues. The CDR3 is CASSYGTSGGYNEQFF. In DNA, the CDR3 is TGTGCCAGCAGCTACGGGACTAGCGGGGGATACAATGAGCAGTTCTTC.

The chain employs TRBV21-1 and TRBJ1-3; whether TRBD1, the table's D call, matches the DNA was not checked. TRBV21-1 is a pseudogene segment. The CDR3 loop spans 15 amino acids. As DNA, the CDR3 is TGTGCCAGCAGCACGACAGGGCATAATGGAAACACCATATATTTT. It codes for CASSTTGHNGNTIYF.

The V call is TRBV5-6, the J call TRBJ1-2; 7 bases align to TRBD1. The V gene end was trimmed by 3 bases and the J gene end by 3 bases; junction bases not matched to a gene: 5. This CDR3 is 14 amino acids long. CDR1 SGHDT and CDR2 YYEEEE come from the germline V gene. The CDR3 protein is CASSWRGRDYGYTF. The CDR3 region has the DNA TGTGCCAGCAGCTGGAGGGGGCGAGACTATGGCTACACCTTC.

This clone was seen only once. The rearrangement links TRBV24-1 to TRBJ2-1; D is ambiguous. CDR3 length: 13 residues. The germline V gene has CDR1 KGHDR and CDR2 SFDVKD. Trimming stripped 0 bases from V and 7 bases from J, with 6 bases between. The CDR3 region is CATSDLNANEQFF. CDR3 in DNA: TGTGCCACCAGTGATTTGAACGCGAATGAGCAGTTCTTC.

This clone has only one observation. CDR3 region: CASTNRGGPLNTGELFF. DNA for the CDR3: TGCGCCAGCACGAACCGAGGGGGCCCCCTAAACACCGGGGAGCTGTTTTTT. The chain has TRBV5-1 and TRBJ2-2, with 7 bases fitting TRBD1. Unmatched junction bases numbered 13, after V lost 6 bases and J lost 2 bases. There are 17 residues in the CDR3. Germline V gene lookup returns CDR1 SGHRS and CDR2 YFSETQ.

This sequence joins TRBV9 and TRBJ1-5; D gene uncertain. Germline V gene data show CDR1 as SGDLS and CDR2 as YYNGEE. The CDR3 totals 14 residues. V gave up 0 bases and J gave up 5 bases, with 9 bases separating them. CDR3 amino acids: CASSVDQAHQPQHF. Written as DNA, the CDR3 is TGTGCCAGCAGCGTAGACCAGGCCCATCAGCCCCAGCATTTT.

The V call is TRBV11-2, the J call TRBJ1-1; TRBD1 matches at 7 bases. CDR1 and CDR2 (germline): SGHAT, FQNNGV. CDR3 length: 16 residues. Trimming removed 4 bases from V and 3 bases from J; junction bases left unmatched: 11. CDR3: CASSSTPGTGDTEAFF. Written as DNA, the CDR3 is TGTGCCAGCAGCTCAACCCCGGGAACAGGGGACACTGAAGCTTTCTTT.

This rearrangement joins TRBV2 to TRBJ1-5; no clear D. The CDR3 loop spans 14 amino acids. Per the germline V gene, CDR1 is SNHLY and CDR2 is FYNNEI. Trimming removed 6 bases from V and 0 bases from J, with 9 bases in between. The CDR3 here is CASRLDNSNQPQHF. CDR3 bases: TGTGCCAGCAGACTAGACAATAGCAATCAGCCCCAGCATTTT. The whole variable domain, remainder taken from reference TRBV2 and TRBJ1-5, is EPEVTQTPSHQVTQMGQEVILRCVPISNHLYFYWYRQILGQKVEFLVSFYNNEISEKSEIFDDQFSVERPDGSNFTLKIRSTKLEDSAMYFCASRLDNSNQPQHFGDGTRLSIL.

This chain joins TRBV7-9 and TRBJ2-7; the D is unclear. V was pared by 3 bases and J by 4 bases, with 13 bases between. The CDR3 is made up of 14 amino acids. CDR1 and CDR2 (germline): SEHNR, FQNEAQ (reference sequence). The CDR3 sequence is CASSLLQYPYEQYF. The CDR3 DNA follows: TGTGCCAGCAGCTTGTTACAGTATCCTTACGAGCAGTACTTC.

The chain combines TRBV5-1 with TRBJ2-1, with 13 bases fitting TRBD2. Germline V gene lookup returns CDR1 SGHRS and CDR2 YFSETQ. The CDR3 runs 15 residues. The ends lost 3 bases at V and 9 bases at J; junction bases unmatched: 6. The CDR3 sequence is CASSYTSGRAFEQFF. CDR3 coding DNA: TGCGCCAGCAGCTACACTAGCGGGAGGGCCTTTGAGCAGTTCTTC.

The gene calls are TRBV2 and TRBJ1-3, with a tentative D call TRBD1 (6 bases). The V gene lost 7 bases and the J gene lost 4 bases, with 8 bases spanning the gap. Germline values: CDR1 SNHLY, CDR2 FYNNEI. The CDR3 sequence is 12 residues long. The chain's CDR3 is CASTTGGNTIYF. The CDR3 DNA reads TGTGCCAGCACTACAGGGGGAAACACCATATATTTT. Together with reference TRBV2 and TRBJ1-3, the CDR3 gives the full variable domain: EPEVTQTPSHQVTQMGQEVILRCVPISNHLYFYWYRQILGQKVEFLVSFYNNEISEKSEIFDDQFSVERPDGSNFTLKIRSTKLEDSAMYFCASTTGGNTIYFGEGSWLTVV.

With regard to this clone: The sample holds other DNA sequences that translate to the same CDR3. The chain recombines TRBV5-1 with TRBJ1-2; D gene ambiguous. Germline-derived CDR1 and CDR2 are SGHRS and YFSETQ. V shed 0 bases and J shed 4 bases, with 10 bases lying between them. CDR3 length: 14 residues. The CDR3: CASSLALGSYGYTF. DNA of the CDR3: TGCGCCAGCAGCTTGGCCTTGGGCTCCTATGGCTACACCTTC.

This chain joins TRBV19 and TRBJ1-5, with 7 bases aligning to TRBD1. Trimming removed 8 bases from V and 3 bases from J; junction bases left unmatched: 7. The CDR3 totals 14 residues. Germline V CDR1 and CDR2: LNHDA, SQIVND (reference sequence). CDR3 sequence (DNA): TGTGCCAGTTGTGAGGGGGCAAACAATCAGCCCCAGCATTTT. It yields the protein CASCEGANNQPQHF.

In the case of this clone: Other DNA sequences in the same sample also yield this CDR3. The chain is built from TRBV30 and TRBJ1-5, with no clear D. The V gene lost 2 bases and the J gene lost 4 bases, with 9 bases spanning the gap. Germline CDR1 and CDR2: GTSNPN and SVGIG (reference sequence). There are 13 residues in the CDR3. The CDR3: CAWSSRENQPQHF. The DNA for the CDR3 is TGTGCCTGGAGTTCGAGAGAGAATCAGCCCCAGCATTTT.

The V and J genes are TRBV29-1 and TRBJ1-2, with TRBD1 matching over 9 bases. CDR1 and CDR2 (germline): SQVTM, ANQGSEA. The CDR3 is 17 residues long. The V gene end was trimmed by 6 bases and the J gene end by 3 bases; junction bases not matched to a gene: 17. Here the CDR3 reads CSVNLGGTGRWDYGYTF. Written as DNA, the CDR3 is TGCAGCGTAAACCTAGGTGGGACAGGGAGATGGGACTATGGCTACACCTTC.

This clone has only one observation. The rearrangement joins TRBV27 to TRBJ2-2; weak D call: TRBD2 (6 bases). The CDR3 runs to 16 residues. CDR1 MNHEY and CDR2 SMNVEV come from the germline V gene (reference sequence). V lost 0 bases, J lost 1 base, and 9 bases lay in between. The CDR3 reads CASSLSGGVNTGELFF. CDR3 nucleotides: TGTGCCAGCAGTTTATCCGGGGGAGTGAACACCGGGGAGCTGTTTTTT.

The chain carries TRBV7-8 and TRBJ1-2; 10 bases fit TRBD1. Germline values: CDR1 SGHVS, CDR2 FQNEAQ. The CDR3 sequence is 16 residues long. Trimming cost V 5 bases and J 9 bases; bases outside gene matches: 15. The CDR3 protein is CASSPYLPGQGIRYTF. The CDR3 nucleotides read TGTGCCAGCAGCCCTTACCTTCCGGGACAGGGGATCCGCTACACCTTC. Full variable domain (rest looked up from reference TRBV7-8 and TRBJ1-2): GAGVSQSPRYKVAKRGQDVALRCDPISGHVSLFWYQQALGQGPEFLTYFQNEAQLDKSGLPSDRFFAERPEGSVSTLKIQRTQQEDSAVYLCASSPYLPGQGIRYTFGSGTRLTVV.

J is TRBJ2-7 and V is TRBV11-3; 7 nucleotides agree with TRBD1. With 5 bases clipped from V and 6 bases from J, the junction kept 7 bases outside the gene matches. Germline values: CDR1 SGHNT, CDR2 YENEEA. The length of the CDR3 is 13 residues. CDR3 DNA sequence: TGTGCCAGCAGCCCCCGGACAGGATTCGAGCAGTACTTC. It encodes CASSPRTGFEQYF.

The rearrangement links TRBV5-1 to TRBJ2-1; 8 bases align to TRBD2. V lost 3 bases, J lost 6 bases, and 5 bases stayed unmatched. CDR1 and CDR2 (germline): SGHRS, YFSETQ. The CDR3 covers 14 residues. This CDR3 is CASSSQGTSNEQFF. The CDR3 region has the DNA TGCGCCAGCAGCTCTCAGGGGACTAGCAATGAGCAGTTCTTC.

On this clone: The junction does not match germline at one end; this may be a read error. The rearrangement uses TRBV7-7 and TRBJ2-1; a weak D match, TRBD1 (5 bases). CDR3 length: 13 amino acids. CDR1 is SSHAT, CDR2 FNYEAQ, per germline (reference sequence). The DNA for the CDR3 is TGTGCTAGCAGCATCGACAGTTACAATGAGCAGTTCTTC. It is translated as CASSIDSYNEQFF.